This section outlines one TCR beta chain sequence together with its context. Its antigen is not known. From the reads, TCRdb called clonotypes with MiXCR, one entry per CDR3 protein. The table lists about 470,000 distinct CDR3 sequences, about 44% of them singletons, with about 41% in the top ten. The sample comes from a study of T cell repertoires in cytomegalovirus infection. Study-level background: HLA-C-restricted CMV epitopes, recently identified, and well-studied HLA-B-restricted ones were used by the study. Public TCR beta signatures were indicative of both CMV infection and a matching HLA type. General study results and limits: HLA-C-restricted CMV-specific TCR beta clonotypes were dominant in the ex vivo response. Cumulative public TCR beta family frequency identified CMV carriers with the relevant HLA.

The clonotype was recovered from a human donor in good health (CMV status not recorded). Some clones in this sample may be carry-over from other donors' samples. Here the sequenced sample was cultured PBMCs, taken from culture after CMV antigen stimulation.

Here the CDR3 DNA reads TGTGCCAGCAGCCTTCTGGACTCCTGGGGGCAAGGCTACACCTTC. Residues: CASSLLDSWGQGYTF. The chain is built from TRBV12-3 or TRBV12-4 and TRBJ1-2, with TRBD1 as a possible D gene (6 bases). V dropped 6 bases and J dropped 8 bases, with 22 bases sitting between them. CDR3 length equals 15 residues.